A selection of T cell receptor beta chains follows, all from one sample in a study of blood T cell repertoires in COVID-19. Measured with immunoSEQ multiplex PCR; TCRdb has only the in-frame clones, and not every one. The data contain under 95,000 clones, roughly 88% of them singletons. The sample taken for sequencing was peripheral blood. Source of these receptors: a woman older than 75 with COVID-19, enrolled during active disease. CDR3s include the opening cysteine and the closing phenylalanine or tryptophan. D genes are given only for firm matches. For some rows the clone size is stated as once, few or many, or as a class when expanded; others skip it.

V,J,D,size,DNA,CDR3
TRBV7-2,TRBJ2-3,-,-,TGTGCCAGCAGTCCTGACCGGCGGCCCGGTCAGTATTTT,CASSPDRRPGQYF
TRBV7-2,TRBJ2-3,TRBD2,-,TGTGCCAGCAGCTCACGCCCAGCGGGGAGACACACAGATACGCAGTATTTT,CASSSRPAGRHTDTQYF
TRBV19,TRBJ2-7,TRBD1,-,TGTGCCAGTAGTTGGTCACAGGGGCGCTACGAGCAGTACTTC,CASSWSQGRYEQYF
TRBV6-5,TRBJ1-1,-,-,TGTGCCAGCAGTTACTCAGGGGTTCAGGCGAACACTGAAGCTTTCTTT,CASSYSGVQANTEAFF
TRBV18,TRBJ2-7,-,-,TGTGCCAGCTCACCCCGGGACAACGGTTACGAGCAGTACTTC,CASSPRDNGYEQYF
TRBV18,TRBJ1-5,TRBD1,few,TGTGCCAGCTCACCACTCAGGGGGTATCAGCCCCAGCATTTT,CASSPLRGYQPQHF
TRBV30,TRBJ1-5,TRBD1,few,TGTGCCTGGAGTATGGACAGGGGTTATCAGCCCCAGCATTTT,CAWSMDRGYQPQHF
TRBV7-6,TRBJ2-2,TRBD1,few,TGTGCCAGCAGCTTGGGACAGGGAGGGACCGGGGAGCTGTTTTTT,CASSLGQGGTGELFF
TRBV4-3,TRBJ2-6,-,-,TGCGCCAGCAGCCACAGGGCCGGGGCCAACGTCCTGACTTTC,CASSHRAGANVLTF
TRBV6-6,TRBJ1-3,-,-,TGTGCCAGCAGTTACTATAGCTCTGGAAACACCATATATTTT,CASSYYSSGNTIYF
TRBV5-4,TRBJ2-1,-,-,TGTGCCAGCAGCCGAGACAGGCTTCTGAGTAATGAGCAGTTCTTC,CASSRDRLLSNEQFF
TRBV4-2,TRBJ1-2,-,-,TGTGCCAGCAGCCAAGCTAGACAGGATAACTATGGCTACACCTTC,CASSQARQDNYGYTF
TRBV11-2,TRBJ2-5,-,-,TGTGCCACCACCAGGGATGAGGAGACCCAGTACTTC,CATTRDEETQYF
TRBV3-1/TRBV3-2,TRBJ1-5,-,-,TGTGCCAGCTCCCAAGGGCAGGGTTCCGCCGGGGGGTCCCAGCATTTT,CASSQGQGSAGGSQHF
TRBV21-1,TRBJ1-5,-,-,TGTGCCAGCAGCAAGGGACAGGGGCCGAATAGCAATCAGCCCCAGCATTTT,CASSKGQGPNSNQPQHF
TRBV18,TRBJ2-7,TRBD1,-,TGTGCCAGCTCACCCCTGGGACAGGGGGCGCCGGGTCACGAGCAGTACTTC,CASSPLGQGAPGHEQYF
TRBV11-1,TRBJ2-5,-,-,TGTGCCAGCAGCTTAAATCCGACTCCTAGAGCGTCCCAGTACTTC,CASSLNPTPRASQYF
TRBV6-5,TRBJ1-3,-,once,TGTGCCAGCAGCCCCGGGAGAATCTCTGGAAACACCATATATTTT,CASSPGRISGNTIYF
TRBV19,TRBJ1-1,TRBD1,-,TGTGCCAGTACCAGGACAGGGGGCTGGGACACTGAAGCTTTCTTT,CASTRTGGWDTEAFF
TRBV10-3,TRBJ2-1,TRBD2,once,TGTGCCATTTCCCCTAGCGGGAGGTACAATGAGCAGTTCTTC,CAISPSGRYNEQFF
TRBV11-2,TRBJ1-4,-,-,TGTGCCAGCAGCTTAGAGGGGGGGCATGAAAAACTGTTTTTT,CASSLEGGHEKLFF
TRBV28,TRBJ1-2,-,-,TGTGCCAGCAGCCCACCCTGGGGTAGGGGCCACTATGGCTACACCTTC,CASSPPWGRGHYGYTF
TRBV18,TRBJ2-1,TRBD2,-,TGTGCCAGCTCACCTCTACCTAGCGGGAGATCCTACAATGAGCAGTTCTTC,CASSPLPSGRSYNEQFF
TRBV13,TRBJ2-3,-,-,TGTGCCAGCAGCTTACAGGGCGGTACGCAGTATTTT,CASSLQGGTQYF
TRBV27,TRBJ2-7,TRBD2,-,TGTGCCAGCAGACTAGCGGGAGGGCAAGCCTACGAGCAGTACTTC,CASRLAGGQAYEQYF
TRBV7-9,TRBJ2-7,-,-,TGTGCCAGCAGCTCTTTTTACAGCGAGCAGTACTTC,CASSSFYSEQYF
TRBV5-1,TRBJ2-6,-,-,TGCGCCAGCAGCCCACATATGGCAGCTGGGGCCAACGTCCTGACTTTC,CASSPHMAAGANVLTF
TRBV19,TRBJ1-2,TRBD1,-,TGTGCCAGTAGTGCCTCCGGGACAGGGTTTGGCTACACCTTC,CASSASGTGFGYTF
TRBV7-9,TRBJ2-7,-,few,TGTGCCAGCACAACACGAGGAGGGTACGAGCAGTACTTC,CASTTRGGYEQYF
TRBV29-1,TRBJ2-7,-,-,TGCAGCGTTGCTAGATCCTACGAGCAGTACTTC,CSVARSYEQYF
TRBV9,TRBJ1-4,-,-,TGTGCCAGCAGCTTATCGGGTGAAAAACTGTTTTTT,CASSLSGEKLFF
TRBV6-5,TRBJ2-2,TRBD1,-,TGTGCCAGCAGTTTCTCCTTTACAGGGGGAGGCGGGGAGCTGTTTTTT,CASSFSFTGGGGELFF
TRBV3-1/TRBV3-2,TRBJ1-1,-,few,TGTGCCAGCAGCCCTTCTCGGGGTTTAACTGAAGCTTTCTTT,CASSPSRGLTEAFF
TRBV7-2,TRBJ1-6,TRBD1,-,TGTGCCAGCAGCCCGTGGACAGGTTCACCCCTCCACTTT,CASSPWTGSPLHF
TRBV6-5,TRBJ2-1,TRBD2,-,TGTGCCAGCAGTTACCCTAGCGGGAGTCAAGATGAGCAGTTCTTC,CASSYPSGSQDEQFF
TRBV28,TRBJ2-1,TRBD2,-,TGTGCCAGCATCATCTCTAGCGGGAGGGCTCGGCAGTTCTTC,CASIISSGRARQFF
TRBV9,TRBJ1-6,-,-,TGTGCCAGCAGCGGAAGTTTATCGGAGAATTCACCCCTCCACTTT,CASSGSLSENSPLHF
TRBV10-3,TRBJ1-4,TRBD1,-,TGTGCCATCAGTGGGGGACAGGACCGGGGCGAAAAACTGTTTTTT,CAISGGQDRGEKLFF
TRBV15,TRBJ2-3,TRBD2,-,TGTGCCACCAGCAGAATAGCGGGAGTAGATACGCAGTATTTT,CATSRIAGVDTQYF
TRBV7-9,TRBJ1-3,TRBD1,-,TGTGCCAGCAGCCCCGGGACAGGGCTGGACTCTGGAAACACCATATATTTT,CASSPGTGLDSGNTIYF
TRBV30,TRBJ1-4,-,once,TGTGCCTTCCCGGGACTCTCGAGGGAAAAACTGTTTTTT,CAFPGLSREKLFF
TRBV3-1/TRBV3-2,TRBJ2-1,-,-,TGTGCCAGCAGCCAAGCACGGTACAATGAGCAGTTCTTC,CASSQARYNEQFF
TRBV7-2,TRBJ1-6,TRBD1,-,TGTGCCAGCAGCTTAATACAGGGGAACTCACCCCTCCACTTT,CASSLIQGNSPLHF
TRBV15,TRBJ1-2,-,-,TGTGCCACCAGCAACTCACGCTCCTCTTATGGCTACACCTTC,CATSNSRSSYGYTF
TRBV28,TRBJ2-3,-,-,TGTGCCAGCAGAGTACAGGGTGATACGCAGTATTTT,CASRVQGDTQYF
TRBV28,TRBJ1-2,TRBD1,-,TGTGCCAGCAGTATCTCCGGGACAGGGGGCGCAGATGGCTACACCTTC,CASSISGTGGADGYTF
TRBV10-2,TRBJ1-5,TRBD1,-,TGCGCCAGCAGTGAGTCGGGGACAGGCGATCAGCCCCAGCATTTT,CASSESGTGDQPQHF
TRBV4-1,TRBJ2-7,TRBD2,-,TGCGCCAGCAGCCAAGAGACTAGCGTGACAGTAAAGGGGTACGAGCAGTACTTC,CASSQETSVTVKGYEQYF
TRBV19,TRBJ1-3,TRBD1,-,TGTGCCACCTCACCCTGGGGACAGGGGACATCTGGAAACACCATATATTTT,CATSPWGQGTSGNTIYF
TRBV2,TRBJ1-4,-,-,TGTGCCACCACGCGGGGTCTGAGTGAAAAACTGTTTTTT,CATTRGLSEKLFF
TRBV28,TRBJ1-2,-,-,TGTGCCAGCAGTAGCCCTAGGGGTGGGTACTATGGCTACACCTTC,CASSSPRGGYYGYTF
TRBV9,TRBJ1-3,-,-,TGTGCCAGCAGCGTAATGGGGAGCGCGAGTGGAAACACCATATATTTT,CASSVMGSASGNTIYF
TRBV10-1,TRBJ2-7,-,-,TGCGCCAGTTCCGGGATCACGGGCGAGCAGTACTTC,CASSGITGEQYF
TRBV18,TRBJ1-2,-,-,TGTGCCAGCTCACTAGGGAGCGGCGGTTTTAACTATGGCTACACCTTC,CASSLGSGGFNYGYTF
TRBV6-6,TRBJ1-3,-,-,TGTGCCAGCAGTTACCTGGGGGCCCCTGGAAACACCATATATTTT,CASSYLGAPGNTIYF
TRBV5-4,TRBJ1-2,TRBD1,-,TGTGCCAGCAGCTTAGGAGGGGGCCATTTAAACTATGGCTACACCTTC,CASSLGGGHLNYGYTF
TRBV18,TRBJ2-2,TRBD2,-,TGTGCCAGCTCGCCATCTAGCGGGAGTAGGGAGCTGTTTTTT,CASSPSSGSRELFF
TRBV6-1,TRBJ1-1,TRBD1,-,TGTGCCAGCAGTGAAAAGGGGGCGAGGACTGAAGCTTTCTTT,CASSEKGARTEAFF
TRBV18,TRBJ2-1,-,-,TGTGCCAGCTCACCGAAGGGGGGGGGTGAGCAGTTCTTC,CASSPKGGGEQFF